This T cell receptor (beta chain) comes out of a study of blood T cell repertoires in COVID-19. Background on the study: Samples taken during acute and convalescent COVID-19 were collected in the United States, Italy and Spain. Sample material is recorded as cDNA or gDNA derived from T cells, B-cell-depleted T cells, or PBMCs.

Original handling: Nucleated cell counts were estimated from reference gene primer amplification. Data came from immunoSEQ multiplex PCR; TCRdb stores just in-frame clones and leaves some out. Clone size and the V and J calls come from that table; the DNA yielded D and trimming. The sample contains 15,000 to 25,000 clones, 79% of which appear only once. Germline values: CDR1 LNHDA, CDR2 SQIVND (reference sequence). The CDR3 runs to 15 residues. Trimming pared 7 bases from V and 2 bases from J, leaving 14 bases between. This clone is a singleton in its sample. The source material was peripheral blood. The sequence derives from an elderly man with acute or convalescent COVID-19. V is TRBV19 and J is TRBJ1-4, with a weak D call TRBD1 (6 bases). The CDR3 region is CASTPGGATNEKLFF. For the CDR3, the DNA is TGTGCCAGTACCCCTGGGGGCGCTACTAATGAAAAACTGTTTTTT.